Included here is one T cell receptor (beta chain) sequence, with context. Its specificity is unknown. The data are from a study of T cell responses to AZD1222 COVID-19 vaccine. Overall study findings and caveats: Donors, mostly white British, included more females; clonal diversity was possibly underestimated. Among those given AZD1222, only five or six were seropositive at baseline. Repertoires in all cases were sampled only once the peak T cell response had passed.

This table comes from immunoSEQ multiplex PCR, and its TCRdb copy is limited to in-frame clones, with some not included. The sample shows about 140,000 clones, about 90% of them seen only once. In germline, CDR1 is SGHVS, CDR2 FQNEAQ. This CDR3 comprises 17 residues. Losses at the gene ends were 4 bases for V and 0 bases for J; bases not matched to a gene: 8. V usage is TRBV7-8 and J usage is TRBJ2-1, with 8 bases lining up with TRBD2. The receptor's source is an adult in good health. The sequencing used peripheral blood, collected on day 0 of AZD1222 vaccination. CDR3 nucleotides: TGTGCCAGCAGCTCGGGGGGGGGACATGCCTCCTACAATGAGCAGTTCTTC. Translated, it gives CASSSGGGHASYNEQFF. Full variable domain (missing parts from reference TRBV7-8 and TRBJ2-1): GAGVSQSPRYKVAKRGQDVALRCDPISGHVSLFWYQQALGQGPEFLTYFQNEAQLDKSGLPSDRFFAERPEGSVSTLKIQRTQQEDSAVYLCASSSGGGHASYNEQFFGPGTRLTVL.